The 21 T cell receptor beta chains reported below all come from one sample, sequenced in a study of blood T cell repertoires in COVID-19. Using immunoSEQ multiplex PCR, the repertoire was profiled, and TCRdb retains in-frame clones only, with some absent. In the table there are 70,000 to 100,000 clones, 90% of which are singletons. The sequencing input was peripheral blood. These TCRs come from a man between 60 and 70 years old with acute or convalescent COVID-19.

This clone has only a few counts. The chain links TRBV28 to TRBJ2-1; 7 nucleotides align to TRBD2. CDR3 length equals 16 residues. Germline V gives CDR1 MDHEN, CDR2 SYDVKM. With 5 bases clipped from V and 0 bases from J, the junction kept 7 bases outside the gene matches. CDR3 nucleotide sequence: TGTGCCAGCAGTCCCCCGGGCGGGAGCTCCTACAATGAGCAGTTCTTC. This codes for CASSPPGGSSYNEQFF.

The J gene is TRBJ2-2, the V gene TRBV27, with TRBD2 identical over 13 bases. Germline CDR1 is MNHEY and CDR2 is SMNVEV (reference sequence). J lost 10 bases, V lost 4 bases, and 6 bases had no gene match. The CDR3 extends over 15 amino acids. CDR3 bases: TGTGCCAGCAGTTCCGGGACTAGCGGGATGGCGGAGCTGTTTTTT. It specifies CASSSGTSGMAELFF.

The CDR3 DNA reads TGTGCCAGCAGTGGGGTATGGACACTCAAGAACACTGAAGCTTTCTTT. Protein: CASSGVWTLKNTEAFF. The V call is TRBV28, the J call TRBJ1-1, with a weak D call TRBD1 (5 bases). The CDR3 has 16 amino acids. Germline lookup yields CDR1 MDHEN and CDR2 SYDVKM. V was cut by 5 bases and J by 1 base, with 17 bases left in between.

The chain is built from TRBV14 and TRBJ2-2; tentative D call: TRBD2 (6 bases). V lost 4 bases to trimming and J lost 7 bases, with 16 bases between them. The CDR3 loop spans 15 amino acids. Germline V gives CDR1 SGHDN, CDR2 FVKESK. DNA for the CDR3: TGTGCCAGCAGCCCCCGGGCGGCTAGCGACGGGGAGCTGTTTTTT. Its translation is CASSPRAASDGELFF.

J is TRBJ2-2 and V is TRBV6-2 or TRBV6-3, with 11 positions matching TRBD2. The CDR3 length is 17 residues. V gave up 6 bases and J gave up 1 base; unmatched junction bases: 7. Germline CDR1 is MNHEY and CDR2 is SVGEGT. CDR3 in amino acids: CASSRPGLAENTGELFF. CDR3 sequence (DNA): TGTGCCAGCAGCCGACCGGGACTAGCGGAGAACACCGGGGAGCTGTTTTTT.

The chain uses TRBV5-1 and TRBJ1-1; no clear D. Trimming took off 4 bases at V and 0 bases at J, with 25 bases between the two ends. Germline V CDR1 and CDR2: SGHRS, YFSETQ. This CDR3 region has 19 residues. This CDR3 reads CASSRTSESGSILNTEAFF. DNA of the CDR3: TGCGCCAGCAGCCGAACTTCGGAGAGTGGATCAATTTTGAACACTGAAGCTTTCTTT.

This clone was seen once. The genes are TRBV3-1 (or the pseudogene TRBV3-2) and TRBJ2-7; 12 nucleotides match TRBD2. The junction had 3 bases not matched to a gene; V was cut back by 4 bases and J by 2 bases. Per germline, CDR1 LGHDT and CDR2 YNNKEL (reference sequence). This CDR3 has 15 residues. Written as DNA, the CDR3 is TGTGCCAGCAGCCCCCGACTAGCGGGAGCCTACGAGCAGTACTTC. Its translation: CASSPRLAGAYEQYF.

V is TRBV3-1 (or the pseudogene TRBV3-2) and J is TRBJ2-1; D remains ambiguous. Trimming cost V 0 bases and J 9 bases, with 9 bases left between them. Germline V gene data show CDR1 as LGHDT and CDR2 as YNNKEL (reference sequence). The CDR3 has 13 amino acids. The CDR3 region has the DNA TGTGCCAGCAGCCAAGATCGCTTGAGTGAGCAGTTCTTC. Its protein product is CASSQDRLSEQFF.

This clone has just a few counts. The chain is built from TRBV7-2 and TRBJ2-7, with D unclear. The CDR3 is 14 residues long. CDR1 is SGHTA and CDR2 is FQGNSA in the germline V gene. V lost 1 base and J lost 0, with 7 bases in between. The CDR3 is CASSLVRSSYEQYF. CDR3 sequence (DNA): TGTGCCAGCAGCTTAGTTCGGAGCTCCTACGAGCAGTACTTC.

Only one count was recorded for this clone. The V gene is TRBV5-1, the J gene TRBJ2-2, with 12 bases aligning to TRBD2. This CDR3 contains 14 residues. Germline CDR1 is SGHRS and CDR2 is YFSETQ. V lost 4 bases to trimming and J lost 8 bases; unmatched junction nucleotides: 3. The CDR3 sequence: CASSPTSGRGELFF. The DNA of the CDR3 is TGCGCCAGCAGCCCGACTAGCGGGAGAGGGGAGCTGTTTTTT. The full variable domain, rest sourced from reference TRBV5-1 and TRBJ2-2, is KAGVTQTPRYLIKTRGQQVTLSCSPISGHRSVSWYQQTPGQGLQFLFEYFSETQRNKGNFPGRFSGRQFSNSRSEMNVSTLELGDSALYLCASSPTSGRGELFFGEGSRLTVL.

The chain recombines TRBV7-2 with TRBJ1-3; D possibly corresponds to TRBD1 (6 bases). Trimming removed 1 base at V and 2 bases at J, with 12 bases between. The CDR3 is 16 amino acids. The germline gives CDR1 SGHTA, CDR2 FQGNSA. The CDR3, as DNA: TGTGCCAGCAGCTTAGGGGGGCCAAGGACTGGAAACACCATATATTTT. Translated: CASSLGGPRTGNTIYF.

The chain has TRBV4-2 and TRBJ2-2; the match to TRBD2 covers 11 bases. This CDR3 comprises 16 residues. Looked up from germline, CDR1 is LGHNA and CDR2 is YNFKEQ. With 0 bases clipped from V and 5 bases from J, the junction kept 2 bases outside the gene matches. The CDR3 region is CASSQELAGDTGELFF. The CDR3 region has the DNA TGTGCCAGCAGCCAAGAACTAGCGGGAGATACCGGGGAGCTGTTTTTT.

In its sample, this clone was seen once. The CDR3: CASSFSTGSGQPQHF. The CDR3 DNA is TGTGCCAGCAGTTTTTCGACAGGGAGTGGACAGCCCCAGCATTTT. The chain recombines TRBV27 with TRBJ1-5, with 7 positions matching TRBD1. Looked up from germline, CDR1 is MNHEY and CDR2 is SMNVEV (reference sequence). The CDR3 has 15 amino acids. V gave up 3 bases and J gave up 7 bases; unmatched junction bases: 9.

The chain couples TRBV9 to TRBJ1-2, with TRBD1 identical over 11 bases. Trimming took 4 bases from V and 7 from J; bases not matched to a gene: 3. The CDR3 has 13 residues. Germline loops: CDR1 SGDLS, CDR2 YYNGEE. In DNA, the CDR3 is TGTGCCAGCAGCTCCGGGACAGGGGGTGGCTACACCTTC. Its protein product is CASSSGTGGGYTF.

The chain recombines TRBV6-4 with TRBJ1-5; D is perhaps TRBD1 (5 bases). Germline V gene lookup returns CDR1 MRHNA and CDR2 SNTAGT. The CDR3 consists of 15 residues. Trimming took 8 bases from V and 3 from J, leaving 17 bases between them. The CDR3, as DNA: TGTGCCAGCGGGCAGGGCCCCACCCTCAATCAGCCCCAGCATTTT. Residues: CASGQGPTLNQPQHF.

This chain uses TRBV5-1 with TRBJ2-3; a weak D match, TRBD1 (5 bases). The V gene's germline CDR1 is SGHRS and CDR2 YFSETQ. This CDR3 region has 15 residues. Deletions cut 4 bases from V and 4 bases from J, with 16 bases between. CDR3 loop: CASSQRTAGSDTQYF. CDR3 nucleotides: TGCGCCAGCAGCCAAAGAACCGCAGGGTCAGATACGCAGTATTTT.

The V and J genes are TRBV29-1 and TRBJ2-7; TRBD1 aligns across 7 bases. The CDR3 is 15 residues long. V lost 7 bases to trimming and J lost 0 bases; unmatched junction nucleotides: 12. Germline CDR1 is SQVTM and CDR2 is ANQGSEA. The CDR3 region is CSAWIRGQPSYEQYF. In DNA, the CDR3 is TGCAGCGCATGGATCCGGGGACAGCCCTCCTACGAGCAGTACTTC.

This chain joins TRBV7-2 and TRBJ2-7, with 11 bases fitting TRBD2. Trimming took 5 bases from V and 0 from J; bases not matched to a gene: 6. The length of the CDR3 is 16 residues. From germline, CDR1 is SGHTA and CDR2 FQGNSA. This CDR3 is CASSPQTSGNSYEQYF. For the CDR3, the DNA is TGTGCCAGCAGCCCGCAGACTAGCGGGAACTCCTACGAGCAGTACTTC.

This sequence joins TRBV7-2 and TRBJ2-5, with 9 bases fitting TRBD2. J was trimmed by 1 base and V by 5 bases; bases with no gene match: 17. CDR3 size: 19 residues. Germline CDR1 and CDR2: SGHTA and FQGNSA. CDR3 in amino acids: CASSRLGVGSGRFQETQYF. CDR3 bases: TGTGCCAGCAGCCGCCTGGGAGTCGGAAGCGGGAGGTTCCAAGAGACCCAGTACTTC.

DNA of the CDR3: TGTGCCAGCAGCTTAACAAGGGGGGGGACTGAAGCTTTCTTT. Protein sequence: CASSLTRGGTEAFF. This chain joins TRBV11-1 and TRBJ1-1; the D gene is possibly TRBD1 (6 bases). CDR3 size: 14 residues. Deletions cut 2 bases from V and 5 bases from J, with 12 bases between. Germline lookup yields CDR1 SGHAT and CDR2 FQDESV (reference sequence). Full variable domain (rest looked up from reference TRBV11-1 and TRBJ1-1): EAEVAQSPRYKITEKSQAVAFWCDPISGHATLYWYRQILGQGPELLVQFQDESVVDDSQLPKDRFSAERLKGVDSTLKIQPAELGDSAMYLCASSLTRGGTEAFFGQGTRLTVV.

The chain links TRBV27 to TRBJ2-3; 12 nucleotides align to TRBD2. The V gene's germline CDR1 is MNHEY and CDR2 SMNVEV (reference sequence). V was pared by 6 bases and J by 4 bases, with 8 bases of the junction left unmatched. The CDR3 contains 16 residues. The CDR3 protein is CASRSTSGRRADTQYF. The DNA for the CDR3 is TGTGCCAGCAGATCGACTAGCGGGAGACGGGCAGATACGCAGTATTTT.